This entry describes one T cell receptor beta chain. The ends were cut back, 4 bases at V and 1 base at J, with 11 bases in the middle. The CDR3 covers 14 residues. From germline, CDR1 is SGHRS and CDR2 YFSETQ. This entry belongs to a study of blood T cell repertoires in COVID-19. As for the study in general: The United States, Italy and Spain provided the acute and convalescent COVID-19 samples. PBMCs, B-cell-depleted T cells, or T cells were the source of the cDNA or gDNA that made up the material.

Data came from immunoSEQ multiplex PCR; TCRdb stores just in-frame clones and leaves some out. The sample has around 200,000 clones; around 90% are singletons. Sequences were obtained from peripheral blood. This TCR came from a woman aged 18-29 years who had recovered from COVID-19. V and J are TRBV5-1 and TRBJ1-2; possibly TRBD1 for D (5 bases). CDR3 in amino acids: CASSPQTVNYGYTF. As DNA, the CDR3 is TGCGCCAGCAGCCCCCAGACAGTTAACTATGGCTACACCTTC.